This TCR beta chain was identified in a study of technical replicates of blood from a few donors. This CDR3 is built from 18 residues. J was trimmed by 4 bases and V by 4 bases; bases with no gene match: 11. Germline V CDR1 and CDR2: KGHSH, LQKENI. Assay used: immunoSEQ multiplex PCR; TCRdb lists only in-frame clones, some missing. This sample carries tens of thousands of clones, 91% of them seen once, and the ten largest clones take roughly 0.4%. The chain uses TRBV18 and TRBJ2-6; TRBD2 agrees at 9 bases. The clonotype was recovered from a human donor in good health. Some clones in this sample may be carry-over from other donors' samples. Sequenced input: T cells isolated from PBMCs. In DNA form, the CDR3 reads TGTGCCAGCTCACTTGCGGGAGGGCCGTACGTCGGGGCCAACGTCCTGACTTTC. Its translation: CASSLAGGPYVGANVLTF.